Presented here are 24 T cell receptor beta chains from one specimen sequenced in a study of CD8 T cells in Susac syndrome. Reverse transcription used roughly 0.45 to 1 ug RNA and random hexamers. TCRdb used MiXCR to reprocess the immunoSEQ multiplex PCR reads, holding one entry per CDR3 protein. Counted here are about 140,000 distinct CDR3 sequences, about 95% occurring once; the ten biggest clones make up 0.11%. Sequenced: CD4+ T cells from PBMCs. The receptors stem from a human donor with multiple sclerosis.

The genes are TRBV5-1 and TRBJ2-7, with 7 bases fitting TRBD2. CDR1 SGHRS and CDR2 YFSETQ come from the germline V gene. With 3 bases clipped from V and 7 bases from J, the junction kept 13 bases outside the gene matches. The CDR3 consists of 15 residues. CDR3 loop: CASSSLADFTGEQYF. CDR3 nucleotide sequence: TGCGCCAGCAGCTCCCTAGCGGACTTCACGGGAGAGCAGTACTTC.

The chain's CDR3 is CASSLDGTKQSPQHF. The CDR3, as DNA: TGCGCCAGCAGCTTGGATGGGACAAAGCAATCACCCCAGCATTTT. The V gene is TRBV5-1, the J gene TRBJ1-5; D is perhaps TRBD1 (6 bases). The CDR3 runs to 15 residues. Trimming shortened V by 0 bases and J by 10 bases, and 17 bases separated the two germline ends. CDR1 is SGHRS and CDR2 is YFSETQ in the germline V gene.

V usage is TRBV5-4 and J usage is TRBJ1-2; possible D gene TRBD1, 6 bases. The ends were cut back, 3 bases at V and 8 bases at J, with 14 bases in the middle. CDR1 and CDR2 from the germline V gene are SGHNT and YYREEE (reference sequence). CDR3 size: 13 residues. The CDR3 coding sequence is TGTGCCAGCAGCTCAACAGGGCATCGGGGCTACACCTTC. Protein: CASSSTGHRGYTF.

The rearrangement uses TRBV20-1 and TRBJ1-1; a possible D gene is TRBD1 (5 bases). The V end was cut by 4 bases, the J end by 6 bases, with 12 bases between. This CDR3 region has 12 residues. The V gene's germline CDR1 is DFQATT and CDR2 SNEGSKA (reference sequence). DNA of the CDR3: TGCAGTGCTAAAGGGGATCGGTCTGAAGCTTTCTTT. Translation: CSAKGDRSEAFF.

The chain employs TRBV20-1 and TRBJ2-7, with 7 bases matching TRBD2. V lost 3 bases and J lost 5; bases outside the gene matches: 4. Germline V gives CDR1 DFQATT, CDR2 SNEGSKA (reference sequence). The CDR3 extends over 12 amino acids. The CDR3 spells CSARRERHEQYF. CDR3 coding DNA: TGCAGTGCTAGGCGGGAGCGCCACGAGCAGTACTTC.

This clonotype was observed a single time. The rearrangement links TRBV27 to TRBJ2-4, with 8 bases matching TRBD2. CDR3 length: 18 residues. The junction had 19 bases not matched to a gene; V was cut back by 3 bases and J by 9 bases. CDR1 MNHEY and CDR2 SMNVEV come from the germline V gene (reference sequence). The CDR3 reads CASSLSPARARGGLIQYF. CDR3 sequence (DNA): TGTGCCAGCAGTTTGAGCCCCGCGCGGGCCCGGGGGGGTCTCATTCAGTACTTC.

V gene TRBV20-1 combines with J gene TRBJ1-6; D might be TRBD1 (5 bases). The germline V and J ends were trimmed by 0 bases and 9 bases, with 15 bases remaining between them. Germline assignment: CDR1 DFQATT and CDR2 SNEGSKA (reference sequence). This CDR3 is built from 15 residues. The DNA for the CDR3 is TGCAGTGCTAGAGATTCAGGGTTTGGGGGTTCACCCCTCCACTTT. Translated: CSARDSGFGGSPLHF.

The CDR3 here is CASSLALSRQGSTEAFF. The CDR3, as DNA: TGTGCCAGCAGCTTAGCCCTTTCCCGACAGGGGAGCACTGAAGCTTTCTTT. The rearrangement uses TRBV7-9 and TRBJ1-1, with 8 bases identical to TRBD1. The CDR3 totals 17 residues. Germline V lookup: CDR1 SEHNR, CDR2 FQNEAQ (reference sequence). Trimming at V came to 0 bases and at J to 4 bases, leaving 10 bases not matched to a gene.

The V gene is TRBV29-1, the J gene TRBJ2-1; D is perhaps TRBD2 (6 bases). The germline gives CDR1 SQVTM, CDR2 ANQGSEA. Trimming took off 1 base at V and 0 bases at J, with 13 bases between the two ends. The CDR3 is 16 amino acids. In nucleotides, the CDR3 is TGCAGCGTTGAAGGGAGGGGCCCGAGCTCCTACAATGAGCAGTTCTTC. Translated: CSVEGRGPSSYNEQFF.

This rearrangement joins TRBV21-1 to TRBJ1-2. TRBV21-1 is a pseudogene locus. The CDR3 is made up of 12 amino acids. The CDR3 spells CASSKDPNGYTF. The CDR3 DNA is TGTGCCAGCAGCAAAGATCCTAACGGCTACACCTTC.

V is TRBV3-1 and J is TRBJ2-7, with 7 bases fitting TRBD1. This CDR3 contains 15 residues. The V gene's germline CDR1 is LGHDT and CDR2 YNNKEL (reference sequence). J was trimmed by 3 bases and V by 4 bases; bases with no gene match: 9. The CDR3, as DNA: TGTGCCAGCAGCCTCACCGGGACAGCGTACTACGAGCAGTACTTC. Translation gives CASSLTGTAYYEQYF.

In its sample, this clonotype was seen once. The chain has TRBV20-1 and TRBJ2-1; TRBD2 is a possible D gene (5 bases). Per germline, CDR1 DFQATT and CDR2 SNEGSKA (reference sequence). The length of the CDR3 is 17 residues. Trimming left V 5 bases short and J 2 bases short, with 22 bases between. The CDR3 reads CSAPVPQPGITYNEQFF. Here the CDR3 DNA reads TGCAGTGCTCCCGTCCCGCAGCCGGGAATTACCTACAATGAGCAGTTCTTC.

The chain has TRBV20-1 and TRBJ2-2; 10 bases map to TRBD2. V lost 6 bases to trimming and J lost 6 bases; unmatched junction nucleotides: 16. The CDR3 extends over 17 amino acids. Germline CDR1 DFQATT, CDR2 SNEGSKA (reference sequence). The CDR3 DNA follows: TGCAGTGCCCATACCCGCTCCAGCGGGGGGGCGTCCGGGGAGCTGTTTTTT. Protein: CSAHTRSSGGASGELFF.

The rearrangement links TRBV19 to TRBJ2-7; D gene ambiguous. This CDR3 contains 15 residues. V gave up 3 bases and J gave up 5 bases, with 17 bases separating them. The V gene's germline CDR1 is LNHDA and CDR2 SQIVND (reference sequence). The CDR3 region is CASSIAQTAVHEQYF. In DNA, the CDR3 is TGTGCCAGTAGTATCGCCCAAACGGCAGTACACGAGCAGTACTTC.

CDR3 sequence reads: CASSISPPSGRQTQYF. The CDR3 region has the DNA TGTGCCAGTAGTATAAGTCCGCCTAGCGGGAGGCAGACCCAGTACTTC. The V and J genes are TRBV19 and TRBJ2-5; 11 nucleotides align to TRBD2. Germline CDR1 LNHDA, CDR2 SQIVND (reference sequence). The CDR3 length is 16 residues. Trimming removed 2 bases from V and 6 bases from J; junction bases left unmatched: 8.

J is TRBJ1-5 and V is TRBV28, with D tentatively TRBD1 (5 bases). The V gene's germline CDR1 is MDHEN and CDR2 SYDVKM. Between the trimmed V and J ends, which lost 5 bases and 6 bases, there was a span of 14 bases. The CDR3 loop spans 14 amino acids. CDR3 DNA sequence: TGTGCCAGCAGTGGCGGCAGGGTGACTCAGCCCCAGCATTTT. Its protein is CASSGGRVTQPQHF.

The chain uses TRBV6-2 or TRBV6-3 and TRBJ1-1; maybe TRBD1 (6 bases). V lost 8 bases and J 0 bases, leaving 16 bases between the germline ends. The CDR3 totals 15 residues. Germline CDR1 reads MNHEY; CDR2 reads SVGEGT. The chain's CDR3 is CASLKPGHLNTEAFF. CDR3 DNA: TGTGCCAGCCTGAAACCGGGACACTTGAACACTGAAGCTTTCTTT.

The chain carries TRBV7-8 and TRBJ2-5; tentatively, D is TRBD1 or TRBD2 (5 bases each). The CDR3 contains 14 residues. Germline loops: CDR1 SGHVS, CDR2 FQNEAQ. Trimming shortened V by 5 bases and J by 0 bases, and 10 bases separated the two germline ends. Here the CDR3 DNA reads TGTGCCAGCAGCATGGGACGGCACCAAGAGACCCAGTACTTC. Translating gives CASSMGRHQETQYF. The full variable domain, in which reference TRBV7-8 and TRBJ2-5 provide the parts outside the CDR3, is GAGVSQSPRYKVAKRGQDVALRCDPISGHVSLFWYQQALGQGPEFLTYFQNEAQLDKSGLPSDRFFAERPEGSVSTLKIQRTQQEDSAVYLCASSMGRHQETQYFGPGTRLLVL.

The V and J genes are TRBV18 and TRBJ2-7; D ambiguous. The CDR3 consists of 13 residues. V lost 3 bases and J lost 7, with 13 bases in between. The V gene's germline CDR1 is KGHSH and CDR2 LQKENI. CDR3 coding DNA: TGTGCCAGCTCACCCGACCCCTCGGAGGAGCAGTACTTC. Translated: CASSPDPSEEQYF.

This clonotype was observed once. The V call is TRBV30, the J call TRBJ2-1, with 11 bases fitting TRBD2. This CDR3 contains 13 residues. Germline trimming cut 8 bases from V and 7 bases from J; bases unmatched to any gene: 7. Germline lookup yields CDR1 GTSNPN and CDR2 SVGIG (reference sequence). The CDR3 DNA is TGTGCCCTTAGCGGGGGGGCCGTGAATGAGCAGTTCTTC. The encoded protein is CALSGGAVNEQFF. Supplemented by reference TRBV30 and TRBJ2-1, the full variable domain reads SQTIHQWPATLVQPVGSPLSLECTVEGTSNPNLYWYRQAAGRGLQLLFYSVGIGQISSEVPQNLSASRPQDRQFILSSKKLLLSDSGFYLCALSGGAVNEQFFGPGTRLTVL.

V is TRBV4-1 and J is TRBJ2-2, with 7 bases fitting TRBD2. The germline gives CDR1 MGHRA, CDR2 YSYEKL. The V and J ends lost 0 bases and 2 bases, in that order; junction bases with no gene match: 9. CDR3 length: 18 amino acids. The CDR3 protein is CASSQDLGGRANTGELFF. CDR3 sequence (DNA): TGCGCCAGCAGCCAAGATCTTGGCGGGAGAGCCAACACCGGGGAGCTGTTTTTT.

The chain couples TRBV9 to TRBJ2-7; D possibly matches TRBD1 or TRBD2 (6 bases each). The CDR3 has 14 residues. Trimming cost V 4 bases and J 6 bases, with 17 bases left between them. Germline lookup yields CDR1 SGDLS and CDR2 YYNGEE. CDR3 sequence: CASSPRDSQGEQYF. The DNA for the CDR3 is TGTGCCAGCAGCCCACGGGACTCACAGGGCGAGCAGTACTTC.

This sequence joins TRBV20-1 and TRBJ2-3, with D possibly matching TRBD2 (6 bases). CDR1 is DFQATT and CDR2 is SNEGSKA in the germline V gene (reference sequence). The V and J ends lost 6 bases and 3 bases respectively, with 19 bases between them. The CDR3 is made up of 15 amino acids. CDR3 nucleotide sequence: TGCAGTGCCGCGACCCTAGCGTTTAGAACAGATACGCAGTATTTT. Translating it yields CSAATLAFRTDTQYF.

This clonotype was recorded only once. CDR3 residues: CASSPGRPEQFF. The CDR3 bases are TGTGCCAGCAGCCCCGGGCGGCCCGAGCAGTTCTTC. The rearrangement uses TRBV11-2 and TRBJ2-1; D not resolved. The length of the CDR3 is 12 residues. Trimming took 5 bases from V and 10 from J, leaving 12 bases between them. Germline V CDR1 and CDR2: SGHAT, FQNNGV.